This T cell receptor beta chain was profiled in a study of blood T cell repertoires in COVID-19. For the study at large: The cDNA or gDNA used as material had been derived from T cells, B-cell-depleted T cells, or PBMCs.

Here immunoSEQ multiplex PCR was the method, and the copy in TCRdb shows in-frame clones only, minus some. The sample records fewer than 300,000 clones, around 88% being singletons. Per germline, CDR1 SGHNT and CDR2 YYREEE (reference sequence). J lost 1 base, V lost 4 bases, and 3 bases had no gene match. The CDR3 is 15 amino acids. The gene calls are TRBV5-4 and TRBJ1-1; the match to TRBD1 covers 11 bases. Source material: peripheral blood. The receptor's source is an elderly man with acute or convalescent COVID-19. CDR3 region: CASSLGTGGNTEAFF. The CDR3 DNA reads as TGTGCCAGCAGCCTCGGGACAGGGGGGAACACTGAAGCTTTCTTT.